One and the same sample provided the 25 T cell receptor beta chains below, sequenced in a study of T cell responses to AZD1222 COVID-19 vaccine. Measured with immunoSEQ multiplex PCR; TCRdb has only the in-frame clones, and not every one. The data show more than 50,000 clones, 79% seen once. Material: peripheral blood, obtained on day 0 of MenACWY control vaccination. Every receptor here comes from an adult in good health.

The CDR3 nucleotides are TGTGCCAGCAGCCAAGAGATCGGGGGGGAGCAGTTCTTC. Translating gives CASSQEIGGEQFF. The V call is TRBV3-1 (or the pseudogene TRBV3-2), the J call TRBJ2-1, with 7 bases that match TRBD2. Per germline, CDR1 LGHDT and CDR2 YNNKEL (reference sequence). CDR3 length: 13 residues. With V trimmed by 0 bases and J by 10 bases, 3 bases remained unmatched.

This CDR3 is CASSGIAGVHTEAFF. The CDR3 bases are TGTGCCAGTAGTGGGATAGCAGGTGTTCACACTGAAGCTTTCTTT. The rearrangement joins TRBV19 to TRBJ1-1, with D hard to call. The CDR3 length is 15 residues. Germline values: CDR1 LNHDA, CDR2 SQIVND (reference sequence). The V and J ends lost 5 bases and 3 bases respectively, with 16 bases between them.

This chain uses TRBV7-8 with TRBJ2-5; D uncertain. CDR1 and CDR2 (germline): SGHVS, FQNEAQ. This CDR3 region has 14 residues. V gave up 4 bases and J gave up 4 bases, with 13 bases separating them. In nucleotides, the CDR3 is TGTGCCAGCAGCTCCCGGGCCCGGAGAGAGACCCAGTACTTC. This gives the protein CASSSRARRETQYF.

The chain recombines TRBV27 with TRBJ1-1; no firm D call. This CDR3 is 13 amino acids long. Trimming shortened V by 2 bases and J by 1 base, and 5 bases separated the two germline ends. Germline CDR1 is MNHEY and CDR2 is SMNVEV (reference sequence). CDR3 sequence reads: CASSLTENTEAFF. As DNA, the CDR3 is TGTGCCAGCAGTTTAACAGAGAACACTGAAGCTTTCTTT.

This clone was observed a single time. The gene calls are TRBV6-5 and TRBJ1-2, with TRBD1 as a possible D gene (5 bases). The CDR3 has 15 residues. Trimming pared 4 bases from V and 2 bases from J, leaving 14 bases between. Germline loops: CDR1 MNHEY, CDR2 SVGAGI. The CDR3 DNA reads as TGTGCCAGCAGTTTACACGGACAACAAAACTATGGCTACACCTTC. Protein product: CASSLHGQQNYGYTF.

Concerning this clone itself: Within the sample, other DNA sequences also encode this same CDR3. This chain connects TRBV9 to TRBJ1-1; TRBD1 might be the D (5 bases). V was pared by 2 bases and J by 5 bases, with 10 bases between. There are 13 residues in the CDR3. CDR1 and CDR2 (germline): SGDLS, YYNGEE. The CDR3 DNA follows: TGTGCCAGCAGCGTTTCGGGGGATACTGAAGCTTTCTTT. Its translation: CASSVSGDTEAFF.

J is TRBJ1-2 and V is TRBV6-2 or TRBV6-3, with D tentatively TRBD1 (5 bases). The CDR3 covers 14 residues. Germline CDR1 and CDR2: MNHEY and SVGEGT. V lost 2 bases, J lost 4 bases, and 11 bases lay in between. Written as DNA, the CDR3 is TGTGCCAGCAGTTACCCTGGGGCCGGCTATGGCTACACCTTC. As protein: CASSYPGAGYGYTF.

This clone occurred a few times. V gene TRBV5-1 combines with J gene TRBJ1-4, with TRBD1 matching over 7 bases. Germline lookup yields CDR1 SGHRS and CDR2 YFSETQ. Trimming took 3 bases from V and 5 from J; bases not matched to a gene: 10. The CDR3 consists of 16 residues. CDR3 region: CASSSMPRGTNEKLFF. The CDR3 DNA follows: TGCGCCAGCAGCTCCATGCCCAGGGGGACCAATGAAAAACTGTTTTTT.

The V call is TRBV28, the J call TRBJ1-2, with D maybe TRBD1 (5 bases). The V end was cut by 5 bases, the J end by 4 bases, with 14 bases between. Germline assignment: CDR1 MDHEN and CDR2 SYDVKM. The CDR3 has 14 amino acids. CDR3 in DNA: TGTGCCAGCAGTCTCCGGGACGGCCGCTATGGCTACACCTTC. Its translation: CASSLRDGRYGYTF.

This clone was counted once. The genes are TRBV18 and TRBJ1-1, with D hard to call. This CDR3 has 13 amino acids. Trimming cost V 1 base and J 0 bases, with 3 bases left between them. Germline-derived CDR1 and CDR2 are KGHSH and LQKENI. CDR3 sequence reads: CASSPQVNTEAFF. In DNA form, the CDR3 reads TGTGCCAGCTCACCACAGGTGAACACTGAAGCTTTCTTT.

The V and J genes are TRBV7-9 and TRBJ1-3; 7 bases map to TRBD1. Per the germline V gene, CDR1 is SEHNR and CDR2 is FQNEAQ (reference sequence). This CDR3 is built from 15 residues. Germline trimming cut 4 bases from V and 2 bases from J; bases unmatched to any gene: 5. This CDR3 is CASSSEGAAGNTIYF. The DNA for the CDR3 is TGTGCCAGCAGCTCCGAGGGGGCTGCTGGAAACACCATATATTTT.

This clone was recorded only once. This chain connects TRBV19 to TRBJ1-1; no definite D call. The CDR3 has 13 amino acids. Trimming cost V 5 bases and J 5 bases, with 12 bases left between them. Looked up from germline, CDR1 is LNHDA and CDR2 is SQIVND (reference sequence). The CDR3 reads CASSSGPRTEAFF. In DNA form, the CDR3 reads TGTGCCAGTAGTTCCGGGCCGAGGACTGAAGCTTTCTTT.

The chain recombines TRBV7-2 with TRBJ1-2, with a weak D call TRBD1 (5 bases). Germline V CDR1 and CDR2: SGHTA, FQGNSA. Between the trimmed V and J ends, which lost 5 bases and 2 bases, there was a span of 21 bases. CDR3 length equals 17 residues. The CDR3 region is CASSPRRTSSTNYGYTF. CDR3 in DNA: TGTGCCAGCAGCCCTAGAAGGACAAGCAGCACCAACTATGGCTACACCTTC.

The CDR3 coding sequence is TGTGCCAGCAGCTCGCCCCAGGGCGTCTATGGCTACACCTTC. It specifies CASSSPQGVYGYTF. V gene TRBV5-4 combines with J gene TRBJ1-2; possible D gene TRBD1, 5 bases. V was shortened by 3 bases and J by 4 bases, with 13 bases between the two germline ends. CDR3 length: 14 amino acids. Per germline, CDR1 SGHNT and CDR2 YYREEE (reference sequence).

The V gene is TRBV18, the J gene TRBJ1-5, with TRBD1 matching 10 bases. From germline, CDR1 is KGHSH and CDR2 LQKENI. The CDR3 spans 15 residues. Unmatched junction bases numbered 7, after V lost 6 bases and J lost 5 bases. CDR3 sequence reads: CASSLDRGGDQPQHF. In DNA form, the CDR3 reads TGTGCCAGCTCTCTGGACAGGGGGGGAGATCAGCCCCAGCATTTT.

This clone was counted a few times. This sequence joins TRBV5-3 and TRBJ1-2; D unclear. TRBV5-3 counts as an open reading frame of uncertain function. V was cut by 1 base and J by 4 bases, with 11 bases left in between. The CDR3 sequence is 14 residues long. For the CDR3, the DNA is TGTGCCAGAAGCTTGAAAGGGCTAGTCTATGGCTACACCTTC. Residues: CARSLKGLVYGYTF.

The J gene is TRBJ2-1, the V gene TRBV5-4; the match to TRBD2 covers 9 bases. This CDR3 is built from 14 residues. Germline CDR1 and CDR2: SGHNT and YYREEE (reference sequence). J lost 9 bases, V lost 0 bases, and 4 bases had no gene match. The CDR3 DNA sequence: TGTGCCAGCAGCTTGGAGGGACTAGCTGTTGAGCAGTTCTTC. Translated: CASSLEGLAVEQFF.

The CDR3 DNA follows: TGTGCCAGCAGTGCTCCTAGCGGGGGGGCGGATGAGCAGTTCTTC. Residues: CASSAPSGGADEQFF. V and J are TRBV6-2 or TRBV6-3 and TRBJ2-1; TRBD2 matches at 12 bases. The CDR3 has 15 amino acids. J gave up 8 bases and V 5 bases, and 7 bases lay outside the gene matches. Germline assignment: CDR1 MNHEY and CDR2 SVGEGT.

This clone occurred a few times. CDR3 sequence (DNA): TGTGCCAGCAGCCCCACAGGGGATACTAATGAAAAACTGTTTTTT. Its protein product is CASSPTGDTNEKLFF. This chain connects TRBV7-2 to TRBJ1-4, with 7 bases aligning to TRBD1. The CDR3 runs 15 residues. V shed 5 bases and J 2 bases; nucleotides not matched to a gene: 5. Looked up from germline, CDR1 is SGHTA and CDR2 is FQGNSA.

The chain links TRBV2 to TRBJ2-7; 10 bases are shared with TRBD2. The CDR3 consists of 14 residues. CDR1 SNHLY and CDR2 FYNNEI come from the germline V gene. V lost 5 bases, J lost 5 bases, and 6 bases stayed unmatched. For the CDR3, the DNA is TGTGCCAGCAGTTCAGCTAGCGGGAGAGACGAGCAGTACTTC. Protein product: CASSSASGRDEQYF. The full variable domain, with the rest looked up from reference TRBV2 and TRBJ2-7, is EPEVTQTPSHQVTQMGQEVILRCVPISNHLYFYWYRQILGQKVEFLVSFYNNEISEKSEIFDDQFSVERPDGSNFTLKIRSTKLEDSAMYFCASSSASGRDEQYFGPGTRLTVT.

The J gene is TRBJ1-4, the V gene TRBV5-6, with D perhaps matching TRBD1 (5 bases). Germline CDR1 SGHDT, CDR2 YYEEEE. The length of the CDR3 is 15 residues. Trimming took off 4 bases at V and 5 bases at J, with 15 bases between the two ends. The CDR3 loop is CASSTLRGLNEKLFF. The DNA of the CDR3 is TGTGCCAGCAGCACGCTCCGGGGGTTAAATGAAAAACTGTTTTTT.

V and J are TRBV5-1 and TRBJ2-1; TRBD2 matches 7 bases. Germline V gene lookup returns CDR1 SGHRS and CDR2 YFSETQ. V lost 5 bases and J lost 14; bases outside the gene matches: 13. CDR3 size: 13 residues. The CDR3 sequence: CASRVESTSVEFF. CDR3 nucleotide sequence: TGCGCCAGCAGGGTCGAATCAACTAGCGTGGAGTTCTTC.

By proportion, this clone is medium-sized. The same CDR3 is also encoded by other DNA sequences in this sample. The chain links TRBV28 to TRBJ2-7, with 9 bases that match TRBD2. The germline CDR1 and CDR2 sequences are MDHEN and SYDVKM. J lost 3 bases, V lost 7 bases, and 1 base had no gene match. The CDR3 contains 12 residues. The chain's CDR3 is CASKTSGYEQYF. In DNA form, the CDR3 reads TGTGCCAGCAAGACTAGCGGCTACGAGCAGTACTTC. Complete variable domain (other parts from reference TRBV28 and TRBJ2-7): DVKVTQSSRYLVKRTGEKVFLECVQDMDHENMFWYRQDPGLGLRLIYFSYDVKMKEKGDIPEGYSVSREKKERFSLILESASTNQTSMYLCASKTSGYEQYFGPGTRLTVT.

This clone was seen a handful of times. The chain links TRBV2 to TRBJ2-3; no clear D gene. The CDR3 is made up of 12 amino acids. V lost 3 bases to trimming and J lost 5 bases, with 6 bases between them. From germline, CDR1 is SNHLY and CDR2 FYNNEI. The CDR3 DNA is TGTGCCAGCAGTGACCTTGGAGATACGCAGTATTTT. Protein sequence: CASSDLGDTQYF.

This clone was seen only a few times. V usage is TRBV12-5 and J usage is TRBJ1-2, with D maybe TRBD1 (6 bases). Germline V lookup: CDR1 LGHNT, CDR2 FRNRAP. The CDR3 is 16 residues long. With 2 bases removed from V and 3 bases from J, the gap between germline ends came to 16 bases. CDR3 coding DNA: TGTGCTAGTGGTTTGAACGGGGGGCGGAATGACTATGGCTACACCTTC. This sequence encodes CASGLNGGRNDYGYTF.